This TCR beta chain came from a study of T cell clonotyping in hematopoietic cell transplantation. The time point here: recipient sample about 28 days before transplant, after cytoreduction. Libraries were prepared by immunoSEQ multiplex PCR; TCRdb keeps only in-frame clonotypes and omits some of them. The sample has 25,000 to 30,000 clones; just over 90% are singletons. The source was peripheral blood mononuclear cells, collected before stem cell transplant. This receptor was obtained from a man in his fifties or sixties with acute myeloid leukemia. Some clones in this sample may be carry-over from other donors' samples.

The DNA of the CDR3 is TGTGCCAGCAGTTACCTAGAACCCCGAGGGGGCCCTAGCACAGATACGCAGTATTTT. Its protein product is CASSYLEPRGGPSTDTQYF. V is TRBV6-7 and J is TRBJ2-3; 7 bases are a match to TRBD1. TRBV6-7 is classed as an ORF, of uncertain function. The CDR3 covers 19 residues. After removal of 2 bases from V and 0 bases from J, the junction contained 14 bases not matched to a gene.